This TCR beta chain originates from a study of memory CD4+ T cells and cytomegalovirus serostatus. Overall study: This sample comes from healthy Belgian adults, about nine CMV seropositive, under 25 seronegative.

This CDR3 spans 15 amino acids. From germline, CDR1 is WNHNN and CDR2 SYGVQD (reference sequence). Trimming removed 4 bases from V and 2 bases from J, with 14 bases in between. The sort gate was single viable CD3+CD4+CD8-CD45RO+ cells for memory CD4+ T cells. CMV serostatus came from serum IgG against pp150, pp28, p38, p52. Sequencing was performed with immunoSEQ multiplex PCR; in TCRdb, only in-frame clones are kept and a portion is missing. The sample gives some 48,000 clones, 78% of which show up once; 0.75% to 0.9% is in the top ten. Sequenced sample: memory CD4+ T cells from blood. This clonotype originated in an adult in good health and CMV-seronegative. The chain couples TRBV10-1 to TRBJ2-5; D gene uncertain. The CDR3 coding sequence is TGCGCCAGCAGTGGAGACCCTGGACGTCAAGAGACCCAGTACTTC. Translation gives CASSGDPGRQETQYF.